A selection of T cell receptor beta chains follows, all from one sample in a study of T cells in Graves' hyperthyroidism and ophthalmopathy. TCRdb re-analysed the multiplex PCR reads in MiXCR, keeping a single row per CDR3 protein. This sample has 500,000 to 700,000 distinct CDR3 sequences, with over 15% found just once. What was sequenced was blood. The receptors stem from a young woman with Graves' hyperthyroidism. The CDR3 runs from the conserved cysteine through the conserved F or W. D genes are given only for firm matches. Clone size is stated in some rows and not others, as once, few, many or a class when expanded.

size	J	V	D	DNA	CDR3
few	TRBJ1-6	TRBV30	.	TGTGCCTGGAGTGATGGGGGGAATTCACCCCTCCACTTT	CAWSDGGNSPLHF
many	TRBJ2-7	TRBV7-8	.	TGTGCCAGCAGCTTAGCCCCGACAGAGACCTACGAGCAGTACTTC	CASSLAPTETYEQYF
few	TRBJ1-2	TRBV4-3	.	TGCGCCAGCAGCCGTCAAATAGAGGGCGACTATGGCTACACCTTC	CASSRQIEGDYGYTF
many	TRBJ2-3	TRBV5-1	TRBD2	TGCGCCAGCAGCTTGACTGCTAGCGGGAGAGGCGGAGGAGATACGCAGTATTTT	CASSLTASGRGGGDTQYF
once	TRBJ2-1	TRBV5-1	TRBD2	TGCGCCAGCAGCTTGAGCGGGAGGGCCCTTGAGCAGTTCTTC	CASSLSGRALEQFF
many	TRBJ1-1	TRBV7-8	TRBD1	TGTGCCAGCAGCATACTATCGGGACAGCCGAACACTGAAGCTTTCTTT	CASSILSGQPNTEAFF
many	TRBJ1-2	TRBV7-9	.	TGTGCCAGCAGGGGTCCCCCAGCTAACGGCTACACCTTC	CASRGPPANGYTF
many	TRBJ2-2	TRBV6-6	.	TGTGCCAGCAGTTACTCGGTAGGGCAGGTGATCACCGGGGAGCTGTTTTTT	CASSYSVGQVITGELFF
.	TRBJ2-1	TRBV5-1	TRBD2	TGCGCCAACCAAAAAACTAGCGGGGGGCTCGGTGAGCAGTTCTTC	CANQKTSGGLGEQFF
many	TRBJ1-1	TRBV20-1	TRBD1	TGCAGTGCACGGACAGGGGGAATGAACACTGAAGCTTTCTTT	CSARTGGMNTEAFF
few	TRBJ2-1	TRBV29-1	.	TGCAGCGTTCGAGAGTGGGGATACAATGAGCAGTTCTTC	CSVREWGYNEQFF
few	TRBJ1-2	TRBV6-6	.	TGTGCCAGCAGTTACGATCGGTCCCGGGGTGGCTACACCTTC	CASSYDRSRGGYTF
few	TRBJ2-4	TRBV7-8	TRBD1	TGTGCCAGCAGCCCCTGGACAGGGGATGCCAAAAACATTCAGTACTTC	CASSPWTGDAKNIQYF
many	TRBJ1-2	TRBV28	.	TGTGCCAGCAGTTCTGCGGAGAAAAACTATGGCTACACCTTC	CASSSAEKNYGYTF
.	TRBJ2-1	TRBV5-5	TRBD1	TGTGCCAGCAGCCCCGACGGGACAGTCCATGAGCAGTTCTTC	CASSPDGTVHEQFF
few	TRBJ2-1	TRBV20-1	.	TGCAGTGCTAGAGAGGGGCGTGAGCAGTTCTTC	CSAREGREQFF
.	TRBJ2-7	TRBV4-2	TRBD2	TGTGCCAGCAGCCAAGCGGGGATGGGAGCGGGGGCGGCCTACGAGCAGTACTTC	CASSQAGMGAGAAYEQYF
.	TRBJ2-7	TRBV7-2	TRBD1	TGTGCCAGCAGCTCGTCCGGGACAGGGGGCACGGACGAGCAGTACTTC	CASSSSGTGGTDEQYF
.	TRBJ1-1	TRBV4-3	TRBD1	TGCGCCAGCAGCCACAGACAGGGAAAGAAGACTGAAGCTTTCTTT	CASSHRQGKKTEAFF
many	TRBJ2-3	TRBV12-3/TRBV12-4	.	TGTGCCAGCAGTCCGGACGCCACAGATACGCAGTATTTT	CASSPDATDTQYF
.	TRBJ1-6	TRBV4-1	TRBD1	TGCGCCAGCAGCCCTAGGAGGGACAGGGGGGATAATTCACCCCTCCACTTT	CASSPRRDRGDNSPLHF
.	TRBJ1-1	TRBV9	.	TGTGCCAGCACCCCCGACACTGAAGCTTTCTTT	CASTPDTEAFF
few	TRBJ1-5	TRBV12-3/TRBV12-4	.	TGTGCCAGCAGGCCCGGGATCACGAGCAATCAGCCCCAGCATTTT	CASRPGITSNQPQHF
many	TRBJ2-1	TRBV12-3/TRBV12-4	.	TGTGCCAGCAGCCCCCTTGGCGGCAACTGGGGGAATGAGCAGTTCTTC	CASSPLGGNWGNEQFF
.	TRBJ2-5	TRBV7-2	.	TGTGCCAGCAGTGGGGGACCCCAAGAGACCCAGTACTTC	CASSGGPQETQYF
many	TRBJ1-2	TRBV28	.	TGTGCCAGCAGCACACAGGCTCTCGTGGGTGGCTACACCTTC	CASSTQALVGGYTF
many	TRBJ2-1	TRBV12-3/TRBV12-4	.	TGTGCCAGCAGGCAGGGAGGGGGTAAGCACAATGAGCAGTTCTTC	CASRQGGGKHNEQFF
.	TRBJ2-1	TRBV12-3/TRBV12-4	.	TGTGCCAGCAGTTTAGGACTACTGACCTACAATGAGGAGTTCTTC	CASSLGLLTYNEEFF
many	TRBJ1-6	TRBV11-2	.	TGTGCCAGCAGCCCCACGCTGGGGGCTCACTACTATAATTCACCCCTCCACTTT	CASSPTLGAHYYNSPLHF
.	TRBJ2-5	TRBV7-7	.	TGTGCTAGCAGCTTAGTGCACGTGGAGACCCAGTACTTC	CASSLVHVETQYF
many	TRBJ1-1	TRBV11-3	TRBD1	TGTGCCAGCAGCGACGACAGGGACACTGAAGCTTTCTTT	CASSDDRDTEAFF
.	TRBJ1-1	TRBV12-3/TRBV12-4	TRBD1	TGTGCCAGCAGTTTATGGACAGGGAACATGAACACTGAAGCTTTCTTT	CASSLWTGNMNTEAFF
.	TRBJ2-3	TRBV19	TRBD2	TGTGCCAGTAGTAGGCGGGAGGATACGCAGTATTTT	CASSRREDTQYF
many	TRBJ2-1	TRBV11-2	TRBD2	TGTGCCAGCAGCGCTAGCGGGAGAAGTGGTGAGCAGTTCTTC	CASSASGRSGEQFF
.	TRBJ2-4	TRBV24-1	.	TGTGCCACCAGTCCCGCAGGGGCCACCAGCGTAAACATTCAGTACTTC	CATSPAGATSVNIQYF
.	TRBJ2-7	TRBV5-1	.	TGCGCCAGCAGCTTGGTTGTCGAGAGCTCCTACGAGCAGTACTTC	CASSLVVESSYEQYF
.	TRBJ1-2	TRBV11-2	TRBD1	TGTGCCAGCAGGAGGTCAGGGGGGGTCTATGGCTACACCTTC	CASRRSGGVYGYTF
many	TRBJ2-3	TRBV20-1	.	TGCAGTGCTAGGATCCCGAAAGATACGCAGTATTTT	CSARIPKDTQYF
many	TRBJ1-2	TRBV20-1	.	TGCAGTGCTAGACTGGGTTCTAACTATGGCTACACCTTC	CSARLGSNYGYTF
.	TRBJ1-1	TRBV20-1	.	TGCAGTGCTAGGAAGGACAGAATGAACACTGAAGCTTTCTTT	CSARKDRMNTEAFF
many	TRBJ2-2	TRBV3-1	TRBD2	TGTGCCAGCAGCCAAGAACGACTAGCCCACACCGGGGAGCTGTTTTTT	CASSQERLAHTGELFF
many	TRBJ2-2	TRBV7-9	.	TGTGCCAGCAGCTTAGGTCAAGCGACCGGGGAGCTGTTTTTT	CASSLGQATGELFF
few	TRBJ2-1	TRBV19	TRBD2	TGTGCCAGTAGTATACAACTAGCGGGGGGGCTAGGGTCCTACAATGAGCAGTTCTTC	CASSIQLAGGLGSYNEQFF
few	TRBJ1-5	TRBV15	.	TGTGCCACCAGCGGCCGGACAGCACACAATCAGCCCCAGCATTTT	CATSGRTAHNQPQHF
many	TRBJ2-7	TRBV7-8	.	TGTGCCAGCAGCTTATTTTCTAAGAACTACGAGCAGTACTTC	CASSLFSKNYEQYF
many	TRBJ2-1	TRBV18	.	TGTGCCATCTCACCACCGTGGGCCCCCTACAATGAGCAGTTCTTC	CAISPPWAPYNEQFF
few	TRBJ1-2	TRBV5-1	TRBD1	TGCGCCAGCAGCCCTGGAGGAGGGACAGACTATGGCTACACCTTC	CASSPGGGTDYGYTF
.	TRBJ2-1	TRBV10-3	TRBD2	TGTGCCATCAGTGAGGGGACTAGGGGAAATGAGCAGTTCTTC	CAISEGTRGNEQFF
few	TRBJ2-1	TRBV20-1	TRBD2	TGCAGTGCTAGATCCGGGGGGATGGGCAATGAGCAGTTCTTC	CSARSGGMGNEQFF
.	TRBJ1-4	TRBV4-1	.	TGCGCCAGCAGCCCGGAGCCGGGACGTACAAATGAAAAACTGTTTTTT	CASSPEPGRTNEKLFF
many	TRBJ2-3	TRBV27	TRBD1	TGTGCCAGCCACCGACAGGGACGCACAGATACGCAGTATTTT	CASHRQGRTDTQYF
many	TRBJ2-7	TRBV2	.	TGTGCCAGCAGATACCGGGACCCCGCCTACGAGCAGTACTTC	CASRYRDPAYEQYF
many	TRBJ1-1	TRBV27	.	TGTGCCAGCAGTTTAAGTCCCCAATTGGGAGCTTTCTTT	CASSLSPQLGAFF
.	TRBJ2-3	TRBV29-1	.	TGCAGCGTTGAAGAAAGGGGCAGTCCAGATACGCAGTATTTT	CSVEERGSPDTQYF
.	TRBJ2-7	TRBV5-1	TRBD1	TGCGCCAGCAGCTTGGGGGACAGGACCTACGAGCAGTACTTC	CASSLGDRTYEQYF